This T cell receptor (beta chain) was retrieved from a study of CD8 T cells in Susac syndrome. The RNA input was roughly 0.45 to 1 ug, and it was reverse transcribed with random hexamers. MiXCR, run by TCRdb on the immunoSEQ multiplex PCR reads, gives a single entry per CDR3 protein. The sample lists 150,000 or so distinct CDR3 sequences, 92% occurring once. The specimen was CD4+ T cells from PBMCs. The receptor was isolated from a human donor in good health.

CDR3 residues: CATRRTGEETQYF. Written as DNA, the CDR3 is TGTGCCACCAGAAGGACAGGGGAAGAGACCCAGTACTTC. This rearrangement joins TRBV15 to TRBJ2-5; 9 bases fit TRBD1. V was clipped by 6 bases and J by 3 bases; unmatched bases: 2. Germline V gene lookup returns CDR1 LNHNV and CDR2 YYDKDF (reference sequence). This CDR3 has 13 residues.